This TCR beta chain appears in the sequencing data of a study of regulatory T cells in long-lasting Graves disease. In germline, CDR1 is KGHSH, CDR2 LQKENI. The CDR3 covers 14 residues. Trimming stripped 3 bases from V and 2 bases from J, with 11 bases between. Specified time point: newly diagnosed GD, antithyroid drugs for less than 3 months. PBMCs were the source of the RNA used for TCR sequencing. Combining iRepertoire HTBI primers with Arm-PCR of CDR3 regions, the authors built TCR beta libraries. TCRdb re-derived calls from the multiplex PCR reads in MiXCR, one entry per CDR3 protein. This sample has hundreds of thousands of distinct CDR3 sequences, with 13% found just once. The same specimen was also included in a second study, on T cells in Graves' hyperthyroidism and ophthalmopathy.

The sequence was collected from a man between 25 and 39 years old with Graves disease. The material sequenced was peripheral blood mononuclear cells (PBMCs), taken at new diagnosis, from a patient treated with antithyroid drugs. V gene TRBV18 combines with J gene TRBJ2-7; TRBD2 might be the D (5 bases). This CDR3 reads CASSPSDGPYEQYF. The CDR3 DNA sequence: TGTGCCAGCTCACCTAGCGACGGTCCCTACGAGCAGTACTTC. The full variable domain, its missing parts supplied by reference TRBV18 and TRBJ2-7, is NAGVMQNPRHLVRRRGQEARLRCSPMKGHSHVYWYRQLPEEGLKFMVYLQKENIIDESGMPKERFSAEFPKEGPSILRIQQVVRGDSAAYFCASSPSDGPYEQYFGPGTRLTVT.